A selection of T cell receptor beta chains follows, all from one sample in a study of blood T cell repertoires in COVID-19. Generated by immunoSEQ multiplex PCR, the TCRdb table keeps only in-frame clones and is missing some. The sample has about 160,000 clones; over 80% are singletons. Sequencing input: peripheral blood. The receptor set was obtained from a woman between 55 and 75 years old who had recovered from COVID-19. Both conserved end residues are part of each CDR3. D genes are given only for firm matches. The listing skips clone size in some rows; elsewhere it reads once, few, many or a size class.

.	.	TRBJ1-2	TRBV18	CASSPSSASSAYGYTF	TGTGCCAGCTCACCGTCTTCTGCCTCTAGTGCCTATGGCTACACCTTC
.	.	TRBJ2-3	TRBV21-1	CASSTPGQGTDTQYF	TGTGCCAGCAGCACACCAGGACAGGGGACAGATACGCAGTATTTT
.	TRBD1	TRBJ2-3	TRBV4-3	CASSQDIGTGADTQYF	TGCGCCAGCAGCCAAGATATAGGGACAGGGGCAGATACGCAGTATTTT
.	.	TRBJ2-7	TRBV5-1	CASSPRQGAYEQYF	TGCGCCAGCAGCCCCCGGCAGGGTGCCTACGAGCAGTACTTC
once	.	TRBJ1-2	TRBV3-1/TRBV3-2	CASSQGVGAGYGYTF	TGTGCCAGCAGCCAAGGCGTGGGGGCCGGCTATGGCTACACCTTC
.	TRBD2	TRBJ2-1	TRBV27	CATAGGGSYNEQFF	TGTGCCACCGCCGGCGGGGGCTCCTACAATGAGCAGTTCTTC
.	.	TRBJ1-4	TRBV30	CAWSGRVGEKLFF	TGTGCCTGGAGCGGGAGGGTTGGTGAAAAACTGTTTTTT
.	.	TRBJ1-2	TRBV28	CASSFRSYGYTF	TGTGCCAGCAGTTTTAGAAGCTATGGCTACACCTTC
.	TRBD1	TRBJ1-1	TRBV5-1	CASSPEGQGSTEAFF	TGCGCCAGCAGCCCCGAGGGACAGGGGTCCACTGAAGCTTTCTTT
.	.	TRBJ2-5	TRBV10-3	CATQLQGHQETQYF	TGTGCCACTCAGTTACAGGGACACCAAGAGACCCAGTACTTC
.	TRBD1	TRBJ2-2	TRBV2	CASSLQGYTGELFF	TGTGCCAGCAGTCTACAGGGGTACACCGGGGAGCTGTTTTTT
.	.	TRBJ1-5	TRBV7-8	CASSSNRVRNQPQHF	TGTGCCAGCAGCTCAAACAGGGTGAGGAATCAGCCCCAGCATTTT
.	.	TRBJ2-7	TRBV7-9	CASSPRSSYEQYF	TGTGCCAGCAGCCCAAGGAGCTCCTACGAGCAGTACTTC
few	TRBD2	TRBJ2-4	TRBV28	CASSPQGRLAGGQNIQYF	TGTGCCAGCAGTCCTCAGGGGCGGCTAGCGGGGGGGCAGAACATTCAGTACTTC
once	TRBD1	TRBJ1-1	TRBV3-1/TRBV3-2	CASSRGQVPTEAFF	TGTGCCAGCAGCCGGGGACAGGTCCCTACTGAAGCTTTCTTT
.	.	TRBJ1-1	TRBV9	CASSEQDLGTEAFF	TGTGCCAGCAGCGAGCAGGACTTGGGCACTGAAGCTTTCTTT
.	TRBD2	TRBJ2-7	TRBV7-6	CASSPRPGTSGGRAYEQYF	TGTGCCAGCAGCCCTCGTCCCGGGACTAGCGGGGGCCGAGCCTACGAGCAGTACTTC
.	.	TRBJ2-3	TRBV5-1	CASSRDNTDTQYF	TGCGCCAGCAGCAGGGACAACACAGATACGCAGTATTTT
.	TRBD1	TRBJ1-2	TRBV15	CATSWGVTGGGGYTF	TGTGCCACCAGTTGGGGTGTGACAGGGGGCGGTGGCTACACCTTC
.	TRBD1	TRBJ1-1	TRBV10-3	CAINPGQGAGNTEAFF	TGTGCCATCAATCCGGGACAGGGGGCGGGGAACACTGAAGCTTTCTTT
.	.	TRBJ1-1	TRBV7-9	CASSLNTDTEAFF	TGTGCCAGCAGCCTCAACACAGACACTGAAGCTTTCTTT
.	.	TRBJ1-5	TRBV2	CASSDQGFYSNQPQHF	TGTGCCAGCAGTGACCAGGGTTTCTATAGCAATCAGCCCCAGCATTTT
few	.	TRBJ1-6	TRBV5-1	CASSATGLGSPLHF	TGCGCCAGCAGCGCTACAGGGTTAGGTTCACCCCTCCACTTT
.	TRBD1	TRBJ2-1	TRBV19	CASRFTTGTGWSSEQFF	TGTGCCAGTAGGTTCACGACCGGGACAGGGTGGTCGAGTGAGCAGTTCTTC